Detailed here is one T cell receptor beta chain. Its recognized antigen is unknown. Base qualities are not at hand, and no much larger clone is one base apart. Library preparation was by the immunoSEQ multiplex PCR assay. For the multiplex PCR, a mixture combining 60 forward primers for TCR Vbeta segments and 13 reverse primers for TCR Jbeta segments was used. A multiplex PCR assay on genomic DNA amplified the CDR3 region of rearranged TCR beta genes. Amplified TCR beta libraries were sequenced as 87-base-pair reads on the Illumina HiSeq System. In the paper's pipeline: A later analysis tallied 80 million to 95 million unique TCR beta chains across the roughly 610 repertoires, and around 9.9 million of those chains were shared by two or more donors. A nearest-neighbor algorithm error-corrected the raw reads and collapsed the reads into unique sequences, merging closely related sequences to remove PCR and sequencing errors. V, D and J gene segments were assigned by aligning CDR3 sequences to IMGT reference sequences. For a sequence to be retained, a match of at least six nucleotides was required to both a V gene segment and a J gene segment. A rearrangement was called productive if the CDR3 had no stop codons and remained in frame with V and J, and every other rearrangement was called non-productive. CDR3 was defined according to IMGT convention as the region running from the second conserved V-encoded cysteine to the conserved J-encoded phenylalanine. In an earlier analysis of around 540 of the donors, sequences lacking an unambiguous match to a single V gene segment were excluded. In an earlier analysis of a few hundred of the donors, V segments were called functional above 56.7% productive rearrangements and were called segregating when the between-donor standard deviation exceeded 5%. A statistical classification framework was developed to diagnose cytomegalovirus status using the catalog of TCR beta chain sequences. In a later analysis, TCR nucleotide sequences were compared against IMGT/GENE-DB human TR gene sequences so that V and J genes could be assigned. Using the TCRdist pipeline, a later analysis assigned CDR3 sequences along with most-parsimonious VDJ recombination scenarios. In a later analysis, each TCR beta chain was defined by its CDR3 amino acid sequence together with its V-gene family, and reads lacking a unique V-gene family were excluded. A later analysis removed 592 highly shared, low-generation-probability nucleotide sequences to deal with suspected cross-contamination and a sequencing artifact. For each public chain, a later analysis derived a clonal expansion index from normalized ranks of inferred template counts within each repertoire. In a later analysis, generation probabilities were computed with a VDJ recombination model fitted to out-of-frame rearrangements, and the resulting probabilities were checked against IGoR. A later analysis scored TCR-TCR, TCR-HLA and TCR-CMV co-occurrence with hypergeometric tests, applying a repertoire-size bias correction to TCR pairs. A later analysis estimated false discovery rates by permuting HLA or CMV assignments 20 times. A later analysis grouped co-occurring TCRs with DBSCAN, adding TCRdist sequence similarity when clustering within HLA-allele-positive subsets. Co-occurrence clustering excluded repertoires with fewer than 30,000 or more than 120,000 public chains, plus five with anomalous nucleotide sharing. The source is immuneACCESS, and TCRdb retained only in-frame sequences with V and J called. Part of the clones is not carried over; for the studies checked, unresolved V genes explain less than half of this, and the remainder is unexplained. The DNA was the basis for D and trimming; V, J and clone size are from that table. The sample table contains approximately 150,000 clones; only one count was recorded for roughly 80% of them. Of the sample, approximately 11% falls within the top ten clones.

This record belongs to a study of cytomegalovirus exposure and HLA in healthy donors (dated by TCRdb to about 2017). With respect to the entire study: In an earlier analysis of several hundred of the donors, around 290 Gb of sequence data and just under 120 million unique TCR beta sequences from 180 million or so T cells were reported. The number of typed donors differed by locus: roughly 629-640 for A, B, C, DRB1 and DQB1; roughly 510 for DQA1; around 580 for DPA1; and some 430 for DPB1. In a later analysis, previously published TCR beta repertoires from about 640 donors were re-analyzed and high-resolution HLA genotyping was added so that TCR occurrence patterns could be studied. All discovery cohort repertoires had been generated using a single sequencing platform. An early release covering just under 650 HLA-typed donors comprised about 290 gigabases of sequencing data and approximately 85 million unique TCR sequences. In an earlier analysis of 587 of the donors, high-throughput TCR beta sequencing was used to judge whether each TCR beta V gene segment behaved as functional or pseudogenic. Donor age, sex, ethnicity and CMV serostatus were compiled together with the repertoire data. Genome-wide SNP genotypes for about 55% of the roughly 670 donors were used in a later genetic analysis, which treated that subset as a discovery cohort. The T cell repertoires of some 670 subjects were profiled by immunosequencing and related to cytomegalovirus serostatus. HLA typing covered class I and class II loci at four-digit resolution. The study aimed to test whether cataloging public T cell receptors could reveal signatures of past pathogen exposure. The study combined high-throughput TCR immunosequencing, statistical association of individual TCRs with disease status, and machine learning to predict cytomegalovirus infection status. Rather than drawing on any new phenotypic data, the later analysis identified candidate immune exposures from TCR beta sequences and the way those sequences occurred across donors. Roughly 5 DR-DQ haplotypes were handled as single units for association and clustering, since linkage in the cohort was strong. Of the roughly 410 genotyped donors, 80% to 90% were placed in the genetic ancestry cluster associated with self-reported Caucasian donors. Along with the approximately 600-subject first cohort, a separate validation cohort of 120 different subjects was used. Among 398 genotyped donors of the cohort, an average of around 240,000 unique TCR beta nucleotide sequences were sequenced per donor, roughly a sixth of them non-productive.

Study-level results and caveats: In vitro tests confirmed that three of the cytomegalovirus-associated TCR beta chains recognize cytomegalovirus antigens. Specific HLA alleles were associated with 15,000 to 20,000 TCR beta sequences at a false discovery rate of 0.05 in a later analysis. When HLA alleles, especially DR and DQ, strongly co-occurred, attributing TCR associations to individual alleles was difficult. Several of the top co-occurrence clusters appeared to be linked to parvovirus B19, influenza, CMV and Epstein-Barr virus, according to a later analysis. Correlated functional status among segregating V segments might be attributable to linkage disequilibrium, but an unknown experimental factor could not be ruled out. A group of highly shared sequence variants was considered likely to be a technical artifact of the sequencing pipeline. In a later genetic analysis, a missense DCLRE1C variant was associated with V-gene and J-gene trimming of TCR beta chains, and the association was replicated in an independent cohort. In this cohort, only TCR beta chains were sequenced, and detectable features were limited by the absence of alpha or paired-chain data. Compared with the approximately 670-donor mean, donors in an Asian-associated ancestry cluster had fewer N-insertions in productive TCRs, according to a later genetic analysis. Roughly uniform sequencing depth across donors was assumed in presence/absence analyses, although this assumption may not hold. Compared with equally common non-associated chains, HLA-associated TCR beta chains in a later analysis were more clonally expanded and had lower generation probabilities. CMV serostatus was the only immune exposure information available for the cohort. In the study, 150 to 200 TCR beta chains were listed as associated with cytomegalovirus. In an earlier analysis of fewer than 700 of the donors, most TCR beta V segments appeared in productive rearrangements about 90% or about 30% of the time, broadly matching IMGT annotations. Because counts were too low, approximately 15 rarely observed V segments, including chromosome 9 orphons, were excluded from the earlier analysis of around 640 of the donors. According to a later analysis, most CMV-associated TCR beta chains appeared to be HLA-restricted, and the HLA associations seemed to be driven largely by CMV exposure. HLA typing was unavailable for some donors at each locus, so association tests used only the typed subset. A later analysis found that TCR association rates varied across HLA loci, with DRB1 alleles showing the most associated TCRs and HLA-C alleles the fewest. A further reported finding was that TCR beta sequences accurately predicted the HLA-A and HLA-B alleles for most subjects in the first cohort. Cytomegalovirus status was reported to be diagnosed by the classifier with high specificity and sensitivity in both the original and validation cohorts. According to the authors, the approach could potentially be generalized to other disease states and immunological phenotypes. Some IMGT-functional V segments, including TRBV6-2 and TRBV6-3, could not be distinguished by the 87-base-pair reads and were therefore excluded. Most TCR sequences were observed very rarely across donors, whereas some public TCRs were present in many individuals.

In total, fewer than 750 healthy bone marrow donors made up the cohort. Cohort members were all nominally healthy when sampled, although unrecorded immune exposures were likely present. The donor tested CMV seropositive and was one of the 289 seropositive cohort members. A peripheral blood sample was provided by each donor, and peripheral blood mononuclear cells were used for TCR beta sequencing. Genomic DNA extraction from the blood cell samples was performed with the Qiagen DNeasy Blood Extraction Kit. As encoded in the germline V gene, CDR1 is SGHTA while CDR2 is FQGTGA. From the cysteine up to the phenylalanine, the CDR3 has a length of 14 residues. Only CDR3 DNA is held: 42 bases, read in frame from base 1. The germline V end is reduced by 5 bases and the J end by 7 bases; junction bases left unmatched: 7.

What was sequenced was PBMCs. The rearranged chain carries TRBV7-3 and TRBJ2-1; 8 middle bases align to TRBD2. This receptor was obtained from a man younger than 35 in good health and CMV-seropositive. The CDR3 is CASSPVSGTNEQFF. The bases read TGTGCCAGCAGCCCGGTTAGCGGGACTAATGAGCAGTTCTTC.